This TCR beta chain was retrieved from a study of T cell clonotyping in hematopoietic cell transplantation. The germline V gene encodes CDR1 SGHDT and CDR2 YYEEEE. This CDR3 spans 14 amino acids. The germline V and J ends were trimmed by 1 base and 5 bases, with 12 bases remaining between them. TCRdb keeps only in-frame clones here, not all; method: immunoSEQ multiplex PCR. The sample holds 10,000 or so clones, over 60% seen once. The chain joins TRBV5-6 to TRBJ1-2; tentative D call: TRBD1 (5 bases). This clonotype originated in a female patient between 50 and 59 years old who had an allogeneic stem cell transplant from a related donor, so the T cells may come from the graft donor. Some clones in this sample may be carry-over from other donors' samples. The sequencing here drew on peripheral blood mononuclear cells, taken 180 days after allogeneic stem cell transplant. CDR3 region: CASSLQGRIYGYTF. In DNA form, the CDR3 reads TGTGCCAGCAGCTTGCAGGGACGGATATATGGCTACACCTTC.